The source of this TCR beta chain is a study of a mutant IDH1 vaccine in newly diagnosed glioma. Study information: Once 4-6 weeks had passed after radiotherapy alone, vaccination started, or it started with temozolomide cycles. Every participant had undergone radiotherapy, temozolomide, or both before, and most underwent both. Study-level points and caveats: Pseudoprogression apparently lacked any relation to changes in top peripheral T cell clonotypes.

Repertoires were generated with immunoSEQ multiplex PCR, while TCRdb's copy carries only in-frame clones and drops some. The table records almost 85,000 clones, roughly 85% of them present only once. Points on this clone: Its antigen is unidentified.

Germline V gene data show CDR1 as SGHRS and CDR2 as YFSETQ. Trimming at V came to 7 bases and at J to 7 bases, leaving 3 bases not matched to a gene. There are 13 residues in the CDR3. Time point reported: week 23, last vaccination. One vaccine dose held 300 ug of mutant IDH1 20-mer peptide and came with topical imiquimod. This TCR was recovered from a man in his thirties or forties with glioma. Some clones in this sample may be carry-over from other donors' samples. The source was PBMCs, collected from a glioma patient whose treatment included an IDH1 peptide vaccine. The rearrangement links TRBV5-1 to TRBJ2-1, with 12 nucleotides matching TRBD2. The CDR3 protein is CASSGLAGNEQFF. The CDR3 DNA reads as TGCGCCAGCTCCGGACTAGCGGGGAATGAGCAGTTCTTC.